Described below is a single TCR beta chain sequence and its context. From germline, CDR1 is MNHEY and CDR2 SVGAGI. V lost 6 bases and J 7 bases, leaving 18 bases between the germline ends. This CDR3 spans 14 amino acids. The data were taken from a study of blood T cell repertoires in COVID-19. Original analysis: Estimation of nucleated cell counts was performed using reference gene primer amplification. Libraries were prepared by immunoSEQ multiplex PCR; TCRdb keeps only in-frame clonotypes and omits some of them. V and J calls plus clone size are reproduced from that table; the DNA served to infer D and trimming. The sample has 270,000 or so clones; about 91% are singletons.

The sequence derives from a woman between 40 and 55 years old who had recovered from COVID-19. V gene TRBV6-5 combines with J gene TRBJ1-1; D possibly corresponds to TRBD1 (6 bases). The sample comprised peripheral blood. Written as DNA, the CDR3 is TGTGCCAGCAGAGCAAATTCAGGGGAGGGTGAAGCTTTCTTT. Translated, it gives CASRANSGEGEAFF.